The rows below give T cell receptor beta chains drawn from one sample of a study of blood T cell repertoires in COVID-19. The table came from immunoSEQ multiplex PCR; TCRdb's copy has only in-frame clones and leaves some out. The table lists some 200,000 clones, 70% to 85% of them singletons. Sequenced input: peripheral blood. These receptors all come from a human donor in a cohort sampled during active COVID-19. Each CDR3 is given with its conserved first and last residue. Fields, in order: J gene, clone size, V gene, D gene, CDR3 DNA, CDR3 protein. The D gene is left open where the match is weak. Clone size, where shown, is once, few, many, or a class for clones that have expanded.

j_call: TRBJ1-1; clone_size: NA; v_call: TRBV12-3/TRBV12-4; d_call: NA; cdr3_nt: TGTGCCAGCAGCCGGAACACTGAAGCTTTCTTT; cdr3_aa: CASSRNTEAFF
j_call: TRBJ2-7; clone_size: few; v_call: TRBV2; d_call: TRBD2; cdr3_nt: TGTGCCAGCAGTGAATGGAGGGGACTAGCGGGAGTGGAAGGCTACGAGCAGTACTTC; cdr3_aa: CASSEWRGLAGVEGYEQYF
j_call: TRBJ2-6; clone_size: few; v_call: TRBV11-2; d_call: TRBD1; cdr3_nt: TGTGCCAGCAGCCAGGGGGACCGCTCTGGGGCCAACGTCCTGACTTTC; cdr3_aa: CASSQGDRSGANVLTF
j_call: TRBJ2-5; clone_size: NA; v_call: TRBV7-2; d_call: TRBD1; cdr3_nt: TGTGCCAGCAGCTTAGCAGGACAGGGAGAGACCCAGTACTTC; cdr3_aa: CASSLAGQGETQYF
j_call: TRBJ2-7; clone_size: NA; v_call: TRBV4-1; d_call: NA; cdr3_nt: TGCGCCAGCAGCCAAGAATGGACAGCTTACGAGCAGTACTTC; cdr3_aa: CASSQEWTAYEQYF
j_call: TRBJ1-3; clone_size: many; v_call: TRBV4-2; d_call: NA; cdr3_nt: TGTGCCAGCAGCCAAGAGAACACCGTCTCTGGAAACACCATATATTTT; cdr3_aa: CASSQENTVSGNTIYF
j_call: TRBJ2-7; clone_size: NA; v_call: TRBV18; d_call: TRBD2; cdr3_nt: TGTGCCAGCTCACCAAGGACTAGCGGGAGGGCCGCCTACGAGCAGTACTTC; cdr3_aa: CASSPRTSGRAAYEQYF
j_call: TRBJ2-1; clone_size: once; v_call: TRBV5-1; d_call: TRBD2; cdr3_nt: TGCGCCAGCAGCTCCCACCATACTAGCGGGAGAAACAATGAGCAGTTCTTC; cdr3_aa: CASSSHHTSGRNNEQFF
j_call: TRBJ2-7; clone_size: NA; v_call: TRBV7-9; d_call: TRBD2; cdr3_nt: TGTGCCAGCAGCTGGGCACAAGGGACTAGCGAGCAGTACTTC; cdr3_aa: CASSWAQGTSEQYF
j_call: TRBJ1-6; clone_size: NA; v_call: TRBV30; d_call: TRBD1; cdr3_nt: TGTGCCTGGAGTGAGCTTCTTCCGGGACAGGGGGGTTCACCCCTCCACTTT; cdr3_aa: CAWSELLPGQGGSPLHF